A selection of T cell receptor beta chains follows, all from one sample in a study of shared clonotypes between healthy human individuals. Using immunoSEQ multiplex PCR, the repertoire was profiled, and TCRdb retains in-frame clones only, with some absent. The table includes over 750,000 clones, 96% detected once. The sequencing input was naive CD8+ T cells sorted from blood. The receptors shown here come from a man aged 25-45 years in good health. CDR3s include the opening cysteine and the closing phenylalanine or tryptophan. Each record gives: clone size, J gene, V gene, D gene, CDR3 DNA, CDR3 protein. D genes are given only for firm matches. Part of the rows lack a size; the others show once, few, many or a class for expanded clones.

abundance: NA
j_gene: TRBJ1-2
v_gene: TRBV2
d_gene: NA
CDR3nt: TGTGCCACCCGGGACGGAGCCCGAGGCTACACCTTC
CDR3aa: CATRDGARGYTF

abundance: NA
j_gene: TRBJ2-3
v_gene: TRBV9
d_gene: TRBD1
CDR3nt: TGTGCCAGCAGCACCCGGACAGGGCCGGATACGCAGTATTTT
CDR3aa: CASSTRTGPDTQYF

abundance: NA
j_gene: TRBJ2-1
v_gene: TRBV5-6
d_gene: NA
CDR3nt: TGTGCCAGCAGCTTGTCTCTGAACGCCGATGAGCAGTTCTTC
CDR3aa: CASSLSLNADEQFF

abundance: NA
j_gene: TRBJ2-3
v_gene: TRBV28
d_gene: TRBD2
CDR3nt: TGTGCCAGCAGTACCCCCTTAGCGGGATCGGCTGATACGCAGTATTTT
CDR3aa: CASSTPLAGSADTQYF

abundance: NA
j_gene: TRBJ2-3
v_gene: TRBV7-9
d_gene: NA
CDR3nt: TGTGCCAGCAGCTTAGCCTTGGCGGGAAGCACAGATACGCAGTATTTT
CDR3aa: CASSLALAGSTDTQYF

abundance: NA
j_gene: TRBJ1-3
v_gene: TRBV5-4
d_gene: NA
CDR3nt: TGTGCCAGCAGCTACCATCTACAGGGAGAGGCTGGAAACACCATATATTTT
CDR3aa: CASSYHLQGEAGNTIYF

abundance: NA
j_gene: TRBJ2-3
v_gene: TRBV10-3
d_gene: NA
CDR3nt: TGTGCCATCAGTGAGATAGCAGATACGCAGTATTTT
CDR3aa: CAISEIADTQYF

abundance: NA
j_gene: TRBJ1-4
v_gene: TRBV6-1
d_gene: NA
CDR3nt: TGTGCCAGCAGAGACAGTGGGGAAAAACTGTTTTTT
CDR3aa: CASRDSGEKLFF

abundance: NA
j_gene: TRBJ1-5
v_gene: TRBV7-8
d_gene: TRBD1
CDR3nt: TGTGCCAGCAGCGAGACAGGGAATCAGCCCCAGCATTTT
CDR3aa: CASSETGNQPQHF

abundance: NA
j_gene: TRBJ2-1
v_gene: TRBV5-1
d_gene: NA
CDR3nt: TGCGCCAGCCATGCCCATGTATTCGATGAGCAGTTCTTC
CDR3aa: CASHAHVFDEQFF

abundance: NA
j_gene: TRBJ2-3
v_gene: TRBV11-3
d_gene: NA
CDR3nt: TGTGCCAGCAGCCGGGGACATTTCAGCACAGATACGCAGTATTTT
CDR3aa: CASSRGHFSTDTQYF

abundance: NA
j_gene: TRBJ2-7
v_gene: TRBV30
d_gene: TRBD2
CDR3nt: TGTGCCTGGGCTAGCGGGGGCTCCTACGAGCAGTACTTC
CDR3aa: CAWASGGSYEQYF

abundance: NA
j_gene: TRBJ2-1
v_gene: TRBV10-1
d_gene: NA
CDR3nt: TGCGCCAGCATTGGGAAGGAAAACCCGGGACAACCATTCTACAATGAGCAGTTCTTC
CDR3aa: CASIGKENPGQPFYNEQFF

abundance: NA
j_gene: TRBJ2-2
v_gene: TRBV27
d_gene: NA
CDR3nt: TGTGCCAGCAGTTGGGCTAACACCGGGGAGCTGTTTTTT
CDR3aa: CASSWANTGELFF

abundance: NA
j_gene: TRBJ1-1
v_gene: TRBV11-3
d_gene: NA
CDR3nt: TGTGCCAGCAGCTTAGATAGAGGCGCTGAAGCTTTCTTT
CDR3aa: CASSLDRGAEAFF

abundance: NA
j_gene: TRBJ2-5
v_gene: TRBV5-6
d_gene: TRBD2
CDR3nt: TGTGCCAGCGATTTGAAGTATAGCCGGGAGGGTGTGGAGACCCAGTACTTC
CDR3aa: CASDLKYSREGVETQYF

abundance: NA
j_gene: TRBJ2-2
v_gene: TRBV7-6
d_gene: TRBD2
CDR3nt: TGTGCCAGCAGCTTACTACTCCGGACTAGCGGGATGACCGGGGAGCTGTTTTTT
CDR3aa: CASSLLLRTSGMTGELFF

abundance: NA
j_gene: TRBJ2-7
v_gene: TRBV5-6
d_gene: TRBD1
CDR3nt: TGTGCCAGCAGCCTCAGGGACAGGAACTACGAGCAGTACTTC
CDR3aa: CASSLRDRNYEQYF

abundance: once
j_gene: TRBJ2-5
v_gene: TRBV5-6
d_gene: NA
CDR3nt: TGTGCCAGCAGCTTGGTGGGTCGCGGGGTAGCGGAGACCCAGTACTTC
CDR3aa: CASSLVGRGVAETQYF

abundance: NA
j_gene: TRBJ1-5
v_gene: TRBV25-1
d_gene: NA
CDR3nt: TGTGCCAGCAGTGAACAGGGATATCAGCCCCAGCATTTT
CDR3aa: CASSEQGYQPQHF

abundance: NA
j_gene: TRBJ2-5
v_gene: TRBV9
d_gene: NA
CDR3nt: TGTGCCAGCAGCGTATGGGGGAAAGAGACCCAGTACTTC
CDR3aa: CASSVWGKETQYF

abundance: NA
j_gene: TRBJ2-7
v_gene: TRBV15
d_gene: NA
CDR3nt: TGTGCCACCAGCATCAGAAGCTCCTACGAGCAGTACTTC
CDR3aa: CATSIRSSYEQYF

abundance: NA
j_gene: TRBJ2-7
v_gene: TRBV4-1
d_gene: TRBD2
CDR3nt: TGCGCCAGCAGCCAAGATTTCCGGGAGGAGGGATTCGAGCAGTACTTC
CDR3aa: CASSQDFREEGFEQYF

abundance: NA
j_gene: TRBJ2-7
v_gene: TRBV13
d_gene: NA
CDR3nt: TGTGCCAGCAGCGTAACGGGTCGCAACTACGAGCAGTACTTC
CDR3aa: CASSVTGRNYEQYF

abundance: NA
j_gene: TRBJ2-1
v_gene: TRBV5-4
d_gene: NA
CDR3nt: TGTGCCAGCAGCTGGTCTGGTCCGGGGGGCCTTGTCGATGAGCAGTTCTTC
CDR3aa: CASSWSGPGGLVDEQFF

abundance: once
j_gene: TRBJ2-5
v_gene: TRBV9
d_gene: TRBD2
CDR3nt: TGTGCCAGCAGCGTAGGAGCGGGAGTGTTAGAGACCCAGTACTTC
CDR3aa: CASSVGAGVLETQYF

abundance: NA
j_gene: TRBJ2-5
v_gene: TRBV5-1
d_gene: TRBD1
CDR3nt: TGCGCCAGCAGCTCGGGACAGGGGGCAGAGACCCAGTACTTC
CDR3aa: CASSSGQGAETQYF

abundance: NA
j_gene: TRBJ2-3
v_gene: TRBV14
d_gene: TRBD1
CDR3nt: TGTGCCAGCAGCCAAGTATACTCAGACAGGGGTACAGATACGCAGTATTTT
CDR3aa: CASSQVYSDRGTDTQYF

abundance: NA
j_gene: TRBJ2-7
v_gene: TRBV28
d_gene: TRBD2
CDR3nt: TGTGCCAGCAGTTCCTCGACTAGCGGGGGACTCTACGAGCAGTACTTC
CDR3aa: CASSSSTSGGLYEQYF

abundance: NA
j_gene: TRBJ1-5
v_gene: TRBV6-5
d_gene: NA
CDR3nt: TGTGCCAGCAGTTTCAAGACTGGGCAGCCCCAGCATTTT
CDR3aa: CASSFKTGQPQHF

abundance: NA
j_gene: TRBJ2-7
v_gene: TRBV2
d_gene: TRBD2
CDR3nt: TGTGCCAGCACCCCGGGGGTAGCGGGAACCTACGAGCAGTACTTC
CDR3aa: CASTPGVAGTYEQYF

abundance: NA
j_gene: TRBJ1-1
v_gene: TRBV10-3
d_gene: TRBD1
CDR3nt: TGTGCCATCAGTGAGAGGGGGGACAGGGCCACTGAAGCTTTCTTT
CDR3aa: CAISERGDRATEAFF

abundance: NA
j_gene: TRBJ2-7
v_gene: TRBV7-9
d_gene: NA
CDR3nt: TGTGCCAGCAGCTTAAATGGGGGCCTCGAGCAGTACTTC
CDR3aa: CASSLNGGLEQYF

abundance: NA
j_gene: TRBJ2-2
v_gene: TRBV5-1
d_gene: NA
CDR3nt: TGCGCCAGCAGCCCTGAAAACACCGGGGAGCTGTTTTTT
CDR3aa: CASSPENTGELFF

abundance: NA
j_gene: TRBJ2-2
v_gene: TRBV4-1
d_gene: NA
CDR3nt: TGCGCCAGCAGCCAAGATTGGTGGGAGCTGTTTTTT
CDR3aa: CASSQDWWELFF

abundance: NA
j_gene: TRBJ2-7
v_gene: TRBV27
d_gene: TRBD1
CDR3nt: TGTGCCAGCACCCCGTGGACAGGGGCCTACGAGCAGTACTTC
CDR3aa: CASTPWTGAYEQYF

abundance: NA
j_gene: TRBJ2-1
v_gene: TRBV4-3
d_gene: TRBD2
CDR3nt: TGCGCCAGCAGCCAGCTAGAACTAGCGGGAGACAATGAGCAGTTCTTC
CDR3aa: CASSQLELAGDNEQFF

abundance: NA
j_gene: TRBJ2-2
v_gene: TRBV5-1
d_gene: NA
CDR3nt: TGCGCCAGCAGCTTGTGGAGTACCACCTTAGGTAGAACCGGGGAGCTGTTTTTT
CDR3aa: CASSLWSTTLGRTGELFF

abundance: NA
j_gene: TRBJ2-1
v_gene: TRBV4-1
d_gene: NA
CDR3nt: TGCGCCAGCAGCCAAGGCACCAATGAGCAGTTCTTC
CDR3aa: CASSQGTNEQFF

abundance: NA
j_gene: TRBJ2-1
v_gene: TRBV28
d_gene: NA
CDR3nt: TGTGCCAGCAGCCCTCTAGGCGAGGGGTATGAGCAGTTCTTC
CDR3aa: CASSPLGEGYEQFF

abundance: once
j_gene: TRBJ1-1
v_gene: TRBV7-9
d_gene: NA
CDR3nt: TGTGCCAGCAGCTTAAATTTAGGGGATACTGAAGCTTTCTTT
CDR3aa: CASSLNLGDTEAFF

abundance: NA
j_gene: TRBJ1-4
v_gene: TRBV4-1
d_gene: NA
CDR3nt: TGCGCCAGCAGCCAAGCCGGGACGGGGACCTCCAATGAAAAACTGTTTTTT
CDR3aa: CASSQAGTGTSNEKLFF

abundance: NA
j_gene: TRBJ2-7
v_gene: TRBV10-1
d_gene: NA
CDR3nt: TGCGCCAGCAGTGAGTCATGGCAGGGTACCCACGAGCAGTACTTC
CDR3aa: CASSESWQGTHEQYF

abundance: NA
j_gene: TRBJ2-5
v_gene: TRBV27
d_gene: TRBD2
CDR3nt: TGTGCCAGCAGTTTATCTTCTAGCGGGGCCGAAGAGACCCAGTACTTC
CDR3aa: CASSLSSSGAEETQYF

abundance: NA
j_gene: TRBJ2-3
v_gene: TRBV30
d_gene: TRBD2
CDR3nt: TGTGCTATCGAGCGGGATAGCACAGATACGCAGTATTTT
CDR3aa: CAIERDSTDTQYF

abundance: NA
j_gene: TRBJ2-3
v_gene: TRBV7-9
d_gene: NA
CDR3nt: TGTGCCAGCAGCTTCGGGGTGGGCACAGATACGCAGTATTTT
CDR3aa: CASSFGVGTDTQYF

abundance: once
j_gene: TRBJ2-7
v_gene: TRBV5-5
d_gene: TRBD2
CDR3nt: TGTGCCAGCAGCTGGGCTAGCGGGAGTTACGAGCAGTACTTC
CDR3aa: CASSWASGSYEQYF

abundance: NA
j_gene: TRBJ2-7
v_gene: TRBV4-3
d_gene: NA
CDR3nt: TGCGCCAGCAGCCAAGAAAACCAACTAGTTTTAGAGCAGTACTTC
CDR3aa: CASSQENQLVLEQYF

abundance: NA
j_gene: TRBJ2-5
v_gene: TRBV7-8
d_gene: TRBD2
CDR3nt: TGTGCCAGCAGCTTACGTACTAGCGGGGACCAAGAGACCCAGTACTTC
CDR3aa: CASSLRTSGDQETQYF

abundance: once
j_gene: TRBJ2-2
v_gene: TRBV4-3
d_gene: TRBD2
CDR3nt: TGCGCCAGCAGCTCAGGACTAGCGGGAGGGAGGAACACCGGGGAGCTGTTTTTT
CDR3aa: CASSSGLAGGRNTGELFF

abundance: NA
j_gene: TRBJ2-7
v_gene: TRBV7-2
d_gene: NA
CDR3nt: TGTGCCAGCAGCTTACCCCCCCCGAGGTACGAGCAGTACTTC
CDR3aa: CASSLPPPRYEQYF

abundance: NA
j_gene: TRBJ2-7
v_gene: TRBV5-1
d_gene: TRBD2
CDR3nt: TGCGCCAGCAGCCTAACTAGCGGGAGCTCTTACGAGCAGTACTTC
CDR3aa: CASSLTSGSSYEQYF

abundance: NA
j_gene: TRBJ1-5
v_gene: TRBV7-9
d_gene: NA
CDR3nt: TGTGCCAGCAGCTTAGCGGACCGGGCGGGGCAGCCCCAGCATTTT
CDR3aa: CASSLADRAGQPQHF

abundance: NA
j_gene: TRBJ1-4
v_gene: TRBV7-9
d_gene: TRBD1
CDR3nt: TGTGCCAGCAGCTTGGGACAGGGGGACGAAAAACTGTTTTTT
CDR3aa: CASSLGQGDEKLFF